The present entry profiles one TCR beta chain with its context. The antigen is undetermined. The data originate from a study of T-cell memory formation after mild COVID-19. Whole-study findings and limits: Mostly located in CM and EM were contracting CD4+ clones, with contracting CD8+ clones located in EMRA. Some clones that responded turned up in pre-infection memory, which suggests that cross-reactive memory joined in.

The CDR3 length is 15 residues. The germline V gene encodes CDR1 SQVTM and CDR2 ANQGSEA. V lost 5 bases to trimming and J lost 0 bases, with 14 bases between them. Barcoded TCR alpha and TCR beta cDNA libraries with UMIs came from 5'RACE using constant-segment primers. TCRdb fed the 5' RACE reads into MiXCR, producing one record per CDR3 protein. The repertoire consists of fewer than 650,000 distinct CDR3 sequences, with around 15% occurring once and the leading ten covering roughly 7.7%. The sequence was obtained from an adult woman who had mild COVID-19 (a few samples of this study predate the infection). Cell type and time point are not known. What was sequenced was PBMCs or a T cell subset sorted from them (not recorded which). The gene calls are TRBV29-1 and TRBJ2-1; tentative D call: TRBD1 (6 bases). This chain's CDR3 is CSVWTALRSYNEQFF. DNA of the CDR3: TGCAGCGTTTGGACAGCCCTGCGCTCCTACAATGAGCAGTTCTTC.